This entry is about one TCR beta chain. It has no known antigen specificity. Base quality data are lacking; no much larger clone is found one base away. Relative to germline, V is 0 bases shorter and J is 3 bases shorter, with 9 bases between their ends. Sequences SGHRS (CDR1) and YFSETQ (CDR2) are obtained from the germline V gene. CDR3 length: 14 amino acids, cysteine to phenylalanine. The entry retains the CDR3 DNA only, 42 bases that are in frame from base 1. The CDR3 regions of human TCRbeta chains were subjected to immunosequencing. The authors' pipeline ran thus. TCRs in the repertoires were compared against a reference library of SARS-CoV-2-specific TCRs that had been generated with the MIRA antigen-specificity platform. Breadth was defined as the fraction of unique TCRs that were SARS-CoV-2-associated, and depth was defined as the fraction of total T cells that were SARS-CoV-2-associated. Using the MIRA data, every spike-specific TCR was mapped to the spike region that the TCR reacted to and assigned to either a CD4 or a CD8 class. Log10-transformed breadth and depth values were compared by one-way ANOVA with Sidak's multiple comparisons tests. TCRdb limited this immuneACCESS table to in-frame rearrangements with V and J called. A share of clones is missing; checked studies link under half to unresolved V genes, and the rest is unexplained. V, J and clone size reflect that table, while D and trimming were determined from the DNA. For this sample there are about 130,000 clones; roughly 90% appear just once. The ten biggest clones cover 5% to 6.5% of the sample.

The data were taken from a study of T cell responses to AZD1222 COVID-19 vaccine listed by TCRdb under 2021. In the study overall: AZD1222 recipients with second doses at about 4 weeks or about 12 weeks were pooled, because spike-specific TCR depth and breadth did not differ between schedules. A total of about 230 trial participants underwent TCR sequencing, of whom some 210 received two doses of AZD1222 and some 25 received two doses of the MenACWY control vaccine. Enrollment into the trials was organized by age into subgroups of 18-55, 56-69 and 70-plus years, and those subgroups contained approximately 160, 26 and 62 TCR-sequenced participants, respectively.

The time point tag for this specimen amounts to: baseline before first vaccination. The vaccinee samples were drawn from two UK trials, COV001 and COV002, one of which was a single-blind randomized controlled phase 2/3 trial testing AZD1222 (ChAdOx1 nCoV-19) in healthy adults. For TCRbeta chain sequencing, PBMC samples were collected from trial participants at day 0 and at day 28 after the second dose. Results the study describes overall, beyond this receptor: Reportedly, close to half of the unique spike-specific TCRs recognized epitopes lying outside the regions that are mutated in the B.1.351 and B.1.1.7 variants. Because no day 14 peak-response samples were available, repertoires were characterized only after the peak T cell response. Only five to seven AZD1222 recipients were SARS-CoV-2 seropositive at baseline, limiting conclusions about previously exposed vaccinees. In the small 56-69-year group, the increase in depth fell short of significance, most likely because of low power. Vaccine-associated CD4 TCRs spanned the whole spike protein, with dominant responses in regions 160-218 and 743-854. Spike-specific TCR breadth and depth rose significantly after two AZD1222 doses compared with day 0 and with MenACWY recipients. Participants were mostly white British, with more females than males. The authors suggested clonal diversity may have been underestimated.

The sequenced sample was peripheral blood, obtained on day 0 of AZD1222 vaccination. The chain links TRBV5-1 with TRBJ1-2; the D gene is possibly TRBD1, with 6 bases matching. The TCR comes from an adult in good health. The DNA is TGCGCCAGCAGCTTGGTCGGGGGCGACTATGGCTACACCTTC. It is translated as CASSLVGGDYGYTF.